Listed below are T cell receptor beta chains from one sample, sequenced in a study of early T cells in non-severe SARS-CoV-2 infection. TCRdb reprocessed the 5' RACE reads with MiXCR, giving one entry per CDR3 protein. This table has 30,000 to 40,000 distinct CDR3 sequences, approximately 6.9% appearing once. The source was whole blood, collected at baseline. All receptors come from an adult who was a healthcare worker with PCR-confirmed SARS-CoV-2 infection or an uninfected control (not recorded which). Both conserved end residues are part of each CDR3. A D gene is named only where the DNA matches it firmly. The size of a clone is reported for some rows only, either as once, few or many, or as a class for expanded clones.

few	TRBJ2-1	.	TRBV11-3	CASSLRTGANNEQFF	TGTGCCAGCAGCTTAAGGACCGGGGCCAACAATGAGCAGTTCTTC
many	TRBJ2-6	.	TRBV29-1	CSVGGDRYIDSGANVLTF	TGCAGCGTTGGGGGGGACAGATACATCGACTCTGGGGCCAACGTCCTGACTTTC
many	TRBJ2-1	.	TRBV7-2	CASAPGFLDEQFF	TGTGCCAGCGCCCCGGGGTTTCTTGATGAGCAGTTCTTC
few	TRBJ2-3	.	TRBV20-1	CSARVRDPTDTQYF	TGCAGTGCCCGAGTTCGGGACCCCACAGATACGCAGTATTTT
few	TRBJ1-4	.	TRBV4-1	CASGTGTLTEKLFF	TGCGCCAGCGGAACCGGGACCCTCACTGAAAAACTGTTTTTT
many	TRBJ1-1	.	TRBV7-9	CASTPAPSPEAFF	TGTGCCAGCACCCCCGCACCTAGCCCGGAAGCTTTCTTT
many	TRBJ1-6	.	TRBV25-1	CASSEYGPSRSPLHF	TGTGCCAGCAGTGAATATGGGCCATCGCGTTCACCCCTCCACTTT
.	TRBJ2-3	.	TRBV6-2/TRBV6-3	CASSYVVGTDTQYF	TGTGCCAGCAGTTACGTCGTCGGTACAGATACGCAGTATTTT
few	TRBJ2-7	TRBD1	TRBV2	CASSSKRTGGTYEQYF	TGTGCCAGCAGTAGCAAACGGACAGGGGGAACCTACGAGCAGTACTTC
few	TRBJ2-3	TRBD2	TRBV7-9	CASSLGSLAGDRHADTQYF	TGTGCCAGCAGCTTGGGCTCACTAGCGGGAGATCGTCACGCAGATACGCAGTATTTT
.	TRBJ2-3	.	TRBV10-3	CAIRTVGGTDTQYF	TGTGCCATCAGAACCGTGGGGGGCACAGATACGCAGTATTTT
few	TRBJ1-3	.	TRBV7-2	CASSPRDWSSGNTIYF	TGTGCCAGCAGCCCGAGGGACTGGAGCTCTGGAAACACCATATATTTT
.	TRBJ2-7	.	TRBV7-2	CASSDGTRYEQYF	TGTGCCAGCAGCGACGGTACCCGGTACGAGCAGTACTTC
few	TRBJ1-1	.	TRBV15	CATSRDLGTANTEAFF	TGTGCCACCAGCAGAGATCTAGGGACGGCAAACACTGAAGCTTTCTTT
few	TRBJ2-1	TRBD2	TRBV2	CASSLSPGLASYNEQFF	TGTGCCAGCAGCTTATCCCCGGGACTAGCTTCCTACAATGAGCAGTTCTTC
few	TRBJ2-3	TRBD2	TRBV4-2	CASSQASSGNTDTQYF	TGTGCCAGCAGCCAAGCGAGTAGCGGGAACACAGATACGCAGTATTTT
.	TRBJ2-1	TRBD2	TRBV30	CAWSVDPLADSYNEQFF	TGTGCCTGGAGTGTAGACCCCCTAGCGGACTCCTACAATGAGCAGTTCTTC
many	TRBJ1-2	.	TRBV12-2	CASRLAGHYGYTF	TGTGCAAGTCGCTTAGCGGGACACTATGGCTACACCTTC
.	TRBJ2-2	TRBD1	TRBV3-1	CASSQGTGGNTGELFF	TGTGCCAGCAGCCAGGGGACAGGGGGCAACACCGGGGAGCTGTTTTTT
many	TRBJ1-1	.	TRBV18	CASSPQGLGEAFF	TGTGCCAGCTCACCACAGGGTCTGGGTGAAGCTTTCTTT
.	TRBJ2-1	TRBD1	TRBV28	CASSPGTGPGEQFF	TGTGCCAGCAGTCCCGGGACAGGGCCGGGTGAGCAGTTCTTC
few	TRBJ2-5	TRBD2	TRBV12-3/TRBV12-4	CASSSGLAGGETQYF	TGTGCCAGCAGCTCCGGACTAGCGGGAGGAGAGACCCAGTACTTC
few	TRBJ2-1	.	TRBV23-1	CASSHPRGAGRNEQFF	TGCGCCAGCAGTCACCCAAGGGGGGCCGGGAGAAATGAGCAGTTCTTC
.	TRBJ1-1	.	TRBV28	CASSFSHGPGAFF	TGTGCCAGCAGTTTTTCCCACGGGCCCGGGGCTTTCTTT
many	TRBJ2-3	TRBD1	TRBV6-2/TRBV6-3	CASSSQGAPTDTQYF	TGTGCCAGCAGCAGTCAGGGGGCGCCCACAGATACGCAGTATTTT
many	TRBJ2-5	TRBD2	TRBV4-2	CASSQDSGRAPGETQYF	TGTGCCAGCAGCCAAGATAGCGGGAGGGCCCCGGGAGAGACCCAGTACTTC
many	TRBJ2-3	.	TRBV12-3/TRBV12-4	CASSLEGGITDTQYF	TGTGCCAGCAGTTTAGAGGGGGGCATCACAGATACGCAGTATTTT
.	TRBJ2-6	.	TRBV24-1	CATSDGQGTGANVLTF	TGTGCCACCAGTGATGGGCAGGGAACAGGGGCCAACGTCCTGACTTTC
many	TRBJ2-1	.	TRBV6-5	CASSTEQFF	TGTGCCAGCAGCACGGAGCAGTTCTTC
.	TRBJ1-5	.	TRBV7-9	CASSLGAGNQPQHF	TGTGCCAGCAGCTTAGGAGCGGGCAATCAGCCCCAGCATTTT